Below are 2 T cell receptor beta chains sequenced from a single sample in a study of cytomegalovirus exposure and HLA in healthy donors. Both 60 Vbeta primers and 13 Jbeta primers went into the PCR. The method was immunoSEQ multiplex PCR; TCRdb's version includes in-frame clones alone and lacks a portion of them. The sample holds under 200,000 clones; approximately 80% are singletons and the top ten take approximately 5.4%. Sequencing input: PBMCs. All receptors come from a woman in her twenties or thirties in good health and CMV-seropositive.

CDR3 amino acids: CASSLVQGGITNYGYTF. DNA for the CDR3: TGTGCCAGCAGCTTGGTACAGGGGGGGATCACCAACTATGGCTACACCTTC. The genes are TRBV5-6 and TRBJ1-2, with 8 bases lining up with TRBD1. J lost 2 bases, V lost 0 bases, and 9 bases had no gene match. CDR3 length: 17 residues. Germline values: CDR1 SGHDT, CDR2 YYEEEE.

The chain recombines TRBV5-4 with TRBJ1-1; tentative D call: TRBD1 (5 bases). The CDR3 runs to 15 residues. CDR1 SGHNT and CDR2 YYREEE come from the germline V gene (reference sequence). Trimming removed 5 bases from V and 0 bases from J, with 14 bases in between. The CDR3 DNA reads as TGTGCCAGCAGACACCTCAGGGCTTTGAACACTGAAGCTTTCTTT. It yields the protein CASRHLRALNTEAFF. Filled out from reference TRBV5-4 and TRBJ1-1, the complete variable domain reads ETGVTQSPTHLIKTRGQQVTLRCSSQSGHNTVSWYQQALGQGPQFIFQYYREEENGRGNFPPRFSGLQFPNYSSELNVNALELDDSALYLCASRHLRALNTEAFFGQGTRLTVV.